This is a list of T cell receptor beta chains from one sample in a study of response to subunit inactivated influenza vaccine. TCRdb analysed the RT-PCR reads with MiXCR anew, one entry per CDR3 protein. The data show around 750,000 distinct CDR3 sequences, with less than 25% seen just once and approximately 10% held by the top ten. The sample in question was PBMCs from blood, obtained 5 days after vaccination. The origin of the receptors is a man in his forties or fifties who received an inactivated influenza vaccine. CDR3s include the opening cysteine and the closing phenylalanine or tryptophan. Fields, in order: D gene, V gene, J gene, clone size, CDR3 protein, CDR3 DNA. A D gene is named only where the DNA matches it firmly. Size values are once, few and many counts, or a class for expanded clones, and some rows have none.

>-|TRBV10-3|TRBJ2-3|many
CAIRTDRRIHTQYF
TGTGCCATCAGGACGGACCGGCGGATCCATACGCAGTATTTT
>-|TRBV4-2|TRBJ2-7|few
CASSQGVGFADYEQYF
TGTGCCAGCAGCCAAGGGGTGGGGTTTGCAGATTACGAGCAGTACTTC
>-|TRBV12-3/TRBV12-4|TRBJ2-1|few
CASSLIPDYNEQFF
TGTGCCAGCAGTTTAATCCCGGATTACAATGAGCAGTTCTTC
>TRBD1|TRBV6-1|TRBJ1-2|-
CASELGTGSSGYTF
TGTGCCAGCGAATTGGGGACAGGGTCATCTGGCTACACCTTC
>-|TRBV7-3|TRBJ2-7|few
CASSLTPDYEQYF
TGTGCCAGCAGCTTAACGCCGGATTACGAGCAGTACTTC
>TRBD2|TRBV20-1|TRBJ2-1|-
CSASRTSGSLEQFF
TGCAGTGCTAGCCGGACTAGCGGGAGTCTTGAGCAGTTCTTC
>-|TRBV11-1|TRBJ2-2|once
CASSLTVTRGWVTGELFF
TGTGCCAGCAGCTTAACCGTTACCCGGGGATGGGTCACCGGGGAGCTGTTTTTT
>TRBD2|TRBV7-8|TRBJ2-3|many
CASSLTGGLADTQYF
TGTGCCAGCAGCTTAACGGGGGGGCTCGCAGATACGCAGTATTTT
>TRBD2|TRBV12-3/TRBV12-4|TRBJ2-3|-
CASSLGRGYTDTQYF
TGTGCCAGCAGTTTAGGGCGGGGGTACACAGATACGCAGTATTTT
>TRBD1|TRBV7-9|TRBJ1-6|-
CASSTTGTGLSPLHF
TGTGCCAGCAGCACAACCGGGACAGGGCTTTCACCCCTCCACTTT
>TRBD2|TRBV7-2|TRBJ2-7|-
CASSSPGTSGYEQYF
TGTGCCAGCAGTTCGCCCGGGACTAGCGGTTACGAGCAGTACTTC
>TRBD1|TRBV12-3/TRBV12-4|TRBJ1-4|-
CASSLDRGLVGTGQGEELFF
TGTGCCAGCAGTTTAGATCGGGGGTTAGTGGGGACAGGCCAAGGGGAAGAACTGTTTTTT
>-|TRBV20-1|TRBJ1-1|few
CSARDPRRGRDTEAFF
TGCAGTGCTAGAGACCCTAGAAGAGGGAGGGACACTGAAGCTTTCTTT
>-|TRBV7-2|TRBJ2-3|-
CASSLMGVANTQYF
TGTGCCAGCAGCTTAATGGGGGTAGCGAATACGCAGTATTTT
>TRBD1|TRBV12-3/TRBV12-4|TRBJ1-1|-
CASSLRDRVTEAFF
TGTGCCAGCAGTTTGCGGGACAGGGTTACTGAAGCTTTCTTT
>-|TRBV7-2|TRBJ1-6|few
CASSLDRARSPLHF
TGTGCCAGCAGCTTAGACAGGGCTAGATCACCCCTCCACTTT
>TRBD2|TRBV11-2|TRBJ2-3|few
CASSLVGSGRPDTDTQYF
TGTGCCAGCAGCTTAGTAGGTAGCGGGAGGCCAGACACAGATACGCAGTATTTT
>TRBD2|TRBV29-1|TRBJ2-5|many
CSVSGGRRDQETQYF
TGCAGCGTTTCCGGCGGGAGGAGGGACCAAGAGACCCAGTACTTC
>-|TRBV6-2/TRBV6-3|TRBJ2-5|-
CASSYAGNPVTQYF
TGTGCCAGCAGTTACGCAGGGAACCCAGTGACCCAGTACTTC
>TRBD2|TRBV5-1|TRBJ2-5|few
CASSLQRGSQETQYF
TGCGCCAGCAGCTTACAGCGGGGGTCTCAAGAGACCCAGTACTTC
>-|TRBV20-1|TRBJ2-7|-
CSARKTRGEQYF
TGCAGTGCTAGAAAAACTAGGGGCGAGCAGTACTTC
>-|TRBV20-1|TRBJ1-1|-
CSASQQGRTEAFF
TGCAGTGCTAGTCAACAGGGCAGGACTGAAGCTTTCTTT
>-|TRBV7-2|TRBJ2-2|-
CATGTYNTGELFF
TGTGCCACCGGGACTTACAACACCGGGGAGCTGTTTTTT
>-|TRBV7-2|TRBJ2-1|few
CASSLGGEGVGQFF
TGTGCCAGCAGCTTAGGGGGGGAAGGGGTTGGGCAGTTCTTC
>-|TRBV11-2|TRBJ2-3|few
CASSFAGARDTQFF
TGTGCCAGCAGCTTTGCGGGGGCACGTGATACGCAGTTTTTT
>-|TRBV4-3|TRBJ1-5|-
CASSHTNRVGQPQHF
TGCGCCAGCAGCCACACAAACAGGGTAGGTCAGCCCCAGCATTTT
>TRBD2|TRBV4-1|TRBJ2-3|many
CASSQLATGTSSDTQYF
TGCGCCAGCAGCCAACTCGCGACCGGGACTAGCTCGGATACGCAGTATTTT
>-|TRBV10-2|TRBJ2-1|few
CASSEYGIGGNEQFF
TGCGCCAGCAGTGAGTACGGGATTGGCGGGAATGAGCAGTTCTTC
>-|TRBV18|TRBJ1-6|-
CASSPLAGTANSALHF
TGTGCCAGCTCACCTCTCGCGGGGACGGCAAATTCAGCCCTCCACTTT
>-|TRBV4-3|TRBJ2-7|-
CASSGSWVSGELYEQYF
TGCGCCAGCAGCGGTAGTTGGGTATCAGGGGAGCTTTACGAGCAGTACTTC
>-|TRBV30|TRBJ2-3|-
CAWSPWSGTQYF
TGTGCCTGGAGTCCATGGTCGGGTACGCAGTATTTT